This TCR beta chain was recorded in a study of blood T cells in healthy people across ages. Study overall: Using template switching, researchers captured about one barcoded beta molecule for each two T cells.

The ends were cut back, 5 bases at V and 4 bases at J, with 16 bases in the middle. The CDR3 length is 14 residues. Per germline, CDR1 SQVTM and CDR2 ANQGSEA. This clonotype was counted between two and nine times. As yet, its antigen is unknown. A second 7 to 11 cycle PCR used barcoded and J-beta primers. Via MiXCR, TCRdb re-called the 5' RACE reads, giving one row per CDR3 protein. The sample has about 1,600,000 distinct CDR3 sequences; approximately 38% are singletons. Overall study findings and caveats: Relative to aged donors, long-lived donors carried more naive CD4+ cells and displayed higher diversity. As age increased, TCR beta diversity per million T cells fell in a roughly linear fashion. Diversity figures derived from one million T cells were judged to underestimate the true value.

Sequencing was done on a sample of blood. The chain is built from TRBV29-1 and TRBJ2-3, with D perhaps matching TRBD1 or TRBD2 (5 bases each). The receptor comes from a woman aged 18-30 years in good health. Here the CDR3 reads CSVFSELGADTQYF. The CDR3, as DNA: TGCAGCGTTTTTTCGGAGTTGGGGGCAGATACGCAGTATTTT.